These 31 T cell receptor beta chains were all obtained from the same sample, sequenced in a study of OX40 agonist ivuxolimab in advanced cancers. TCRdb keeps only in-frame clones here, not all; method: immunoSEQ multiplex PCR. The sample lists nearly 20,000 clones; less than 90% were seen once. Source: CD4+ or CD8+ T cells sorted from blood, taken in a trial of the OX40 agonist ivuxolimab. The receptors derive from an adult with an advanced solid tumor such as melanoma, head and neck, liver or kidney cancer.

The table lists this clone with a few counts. This CDR3 reads CASSQAIPTDTQYF. DNA for the CDR3: TGTGCCAGCAGCCAAGCGATTCCCACAGATACGCAGTATTTT. This chain links TRBV14 with TRBJ2-3; no firm D call. CDR1 is SGHDN, CDR2 FVKESK, per germline. V gave up 1 base and J gave up 2 bases, with 7 bases separating them. The CDR3 sequence is 14 residues long. The full variable domain, rest sourced from reference TRBV14 and TRBJ2-3, is EAGVTQFPSHSVIEKGQTVTLRCDPISGHDNLYWYRRVMGKEIKFLLHFVKESKQDESGMPNNRFLAERTGGTYSTLKVQPAELEDSGVYFCASSQAIPTDTQYFGPGTRLTVL.

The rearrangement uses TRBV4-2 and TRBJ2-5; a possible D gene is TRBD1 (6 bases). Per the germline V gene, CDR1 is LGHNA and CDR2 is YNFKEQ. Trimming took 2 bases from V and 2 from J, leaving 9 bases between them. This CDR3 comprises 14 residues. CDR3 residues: CASSQRDTQETQYF. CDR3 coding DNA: TGTGCCAGCAGCCAAAGGGACACTCAAGAGACCCAGTACTTC.

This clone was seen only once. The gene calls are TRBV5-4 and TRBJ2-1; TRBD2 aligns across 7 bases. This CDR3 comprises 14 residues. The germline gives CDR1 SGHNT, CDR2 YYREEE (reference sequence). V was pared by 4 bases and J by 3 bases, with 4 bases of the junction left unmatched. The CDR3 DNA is TGTGCCAGCAGCAGCGGACTAGACTACAATGAGCAGTTCTTC. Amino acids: CASSSGLDYNEQFF. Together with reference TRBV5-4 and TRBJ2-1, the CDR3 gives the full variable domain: ETGVTQSPTHLIKTRGQQVTLRCSSQSGHNTVSWYQQALGQGPQFIFQYYREEENGRGNFPPRFSGLQFPNYSSELNVNALELDDSALYLCASSSGLDYNEQFFGPGTRLTVL.

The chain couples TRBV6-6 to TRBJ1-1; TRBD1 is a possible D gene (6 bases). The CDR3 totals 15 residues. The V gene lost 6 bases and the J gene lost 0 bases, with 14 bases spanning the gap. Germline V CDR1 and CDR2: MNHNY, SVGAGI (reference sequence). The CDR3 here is CASSLRQVMNTEAFF. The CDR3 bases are TGTGCCAGCAGCCTCCGACAGGTGATGAACACTGAAGCTTTCTTT.

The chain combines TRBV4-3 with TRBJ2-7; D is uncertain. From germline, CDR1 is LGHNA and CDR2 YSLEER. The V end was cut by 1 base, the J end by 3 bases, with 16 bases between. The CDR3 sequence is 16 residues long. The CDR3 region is CASSQGINGADYEQYF. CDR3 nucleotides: TGCGCCAGCAGCCAAGGTATTAACGGAGCCGACTACGAGCAGTACTTC.

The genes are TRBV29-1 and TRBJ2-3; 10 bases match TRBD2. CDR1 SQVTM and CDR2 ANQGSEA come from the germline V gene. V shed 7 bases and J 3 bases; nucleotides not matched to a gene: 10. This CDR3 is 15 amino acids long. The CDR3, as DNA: TGCAGCGCCATGAGGGCTAGCGGGAGAACAGATACGCAGTATTTT. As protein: CSAMRASGRTDTQYF.

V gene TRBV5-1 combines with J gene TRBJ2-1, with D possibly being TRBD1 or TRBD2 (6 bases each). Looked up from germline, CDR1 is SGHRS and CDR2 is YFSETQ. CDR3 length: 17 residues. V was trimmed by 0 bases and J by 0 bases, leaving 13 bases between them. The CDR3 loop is CASSLASGGSSYNEQFF. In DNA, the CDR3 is TGCGCCAGCAGCTTGGCCTCCGGGGGCAGCTCCTACAATGAGCAGTTCTTC.

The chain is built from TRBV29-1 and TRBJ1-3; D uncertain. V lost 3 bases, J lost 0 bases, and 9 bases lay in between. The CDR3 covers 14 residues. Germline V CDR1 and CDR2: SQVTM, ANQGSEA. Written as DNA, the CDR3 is TGCAGCGTTGACGGCGCCATCTCTGGAAACACCATATATTTT. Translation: CSVDGAISGNTIYF.

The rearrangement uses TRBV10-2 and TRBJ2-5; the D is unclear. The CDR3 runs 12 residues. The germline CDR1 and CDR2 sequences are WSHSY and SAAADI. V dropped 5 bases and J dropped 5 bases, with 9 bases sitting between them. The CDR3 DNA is TGCGCCAGCAGTCTTAAGCCGGAGACCCAGTACTTC. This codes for CASSLKPETQYF.

The CDR3 coding sequence is TGTGCCACCAGCAGAGATCAGGGATGGGATGAAAAACTGTTTTTT. Protein: CATSRDQGWDEKLFF. The V gene is TRBV15, the J gene TRBJ1-4, with D tentatively TRBD1 (5 bases). The CDR3 length is 15 residues. V lost 0 bases and J lost 6, with 11 bases in between. The germline CDR1 and CDR2 sequences are LNHNV and YYDKDF (reference sequence).

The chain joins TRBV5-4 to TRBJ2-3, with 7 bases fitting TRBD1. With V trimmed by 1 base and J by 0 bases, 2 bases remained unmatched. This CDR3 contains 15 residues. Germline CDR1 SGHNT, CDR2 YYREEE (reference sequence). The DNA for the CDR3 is TGTGCCAGCAGCTTGACAGGGGACAGCACAGATACGCAGTATTTT. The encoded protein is CASSLTGDSTDTQYF.

The CDR3 coding sequence is TGTGCCAGCAGCCTGGAGGAGGGCTACTCTGGAAACACCATATATTTT. Protein product: CASSLEEGYSGNTIYF. This chain links TRBV5-6 with TRBJ1-3; D remains ambiguous. Looked up from germline, CDR1 is SGHDT and CDR2 is YYEEEE. This CDR3 region has 16 residues. V lost 4 bases to trimming and J lost 0 bases, with 14 bases between them.

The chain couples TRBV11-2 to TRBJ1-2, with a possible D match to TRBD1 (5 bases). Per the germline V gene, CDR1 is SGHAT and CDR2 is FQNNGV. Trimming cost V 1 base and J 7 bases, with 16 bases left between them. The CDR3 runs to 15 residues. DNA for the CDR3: TGTGCCAGCAGCTTAGGCGTTTTCAGGGCGGCTGGCTACACCTTC. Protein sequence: CASSLGVFRAAGYTF.

CDR3 nucleotides: TGTGCCAGCAGCTCCGGACTAGCGGGAGCTCGCGAGCAGTACTTC. As protein: CASSSGLAGAREQYF. The chain recombines TRBV7-2 with TRBJ2-7, with TRBD2 identical over 13 bases. The CDR3 sequence is 15 residues long. Trimming removed 4 bases from V and 6 bases from J; junction bases left unmatched: 6. Per germline, CDR1 SGHTA and CDR2 FQGNSA.

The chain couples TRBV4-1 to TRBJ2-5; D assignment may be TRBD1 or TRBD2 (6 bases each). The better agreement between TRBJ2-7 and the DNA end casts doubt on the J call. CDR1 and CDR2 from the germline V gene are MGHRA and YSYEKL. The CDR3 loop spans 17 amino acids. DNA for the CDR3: TGCGCCAGCAGCCAAGATGGGACGGGGGCCAGCTCCTACGAGCAGTACTTC. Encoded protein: CASSQDGTGASSYEQYF.

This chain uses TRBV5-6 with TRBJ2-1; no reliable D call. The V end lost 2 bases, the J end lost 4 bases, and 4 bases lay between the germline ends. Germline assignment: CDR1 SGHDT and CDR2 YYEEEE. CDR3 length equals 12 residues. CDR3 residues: CASSFSYNEQFF. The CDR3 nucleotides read TGTGCCAGCAGCTTCTCTTACAATGAGCAGTTCTTC. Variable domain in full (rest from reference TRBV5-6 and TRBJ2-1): DAGVTQSPTHLIKTRGQQVTLRCSPKSGHDTVSWYQQALGQGPQFIFQYYEEEERQRGNFPDRFSGHQFPNYSSELNVNALLLGDSALYLCASSFSYNEQFFGPGTRLTVL.

This CDR3 is CASSWGTGGNTGELFF. CDR3 sequence (DNA): TGTGCCAGCAGCTGGGGGACAGGGGGGAACACCGGGGAGCTGTTTTTT. The rearrangement uses TRBV5-4 and TRBJ2-2; 11 bases align to TRBD1. This CDR3 contains 16 residues. Germline V gives CDR1 SGHNT, CDR2 YYREEE (reference sequence). V was clipped by 3 bases and J by 1 base; unmatched bases: 2.

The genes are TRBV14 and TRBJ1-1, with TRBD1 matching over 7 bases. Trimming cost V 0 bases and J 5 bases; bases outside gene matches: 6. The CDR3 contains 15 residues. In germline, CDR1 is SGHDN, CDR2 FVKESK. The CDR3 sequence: CASSQDPGGRTEAFF. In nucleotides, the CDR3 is TGTGCCAGCAGCCAAGATCCAGGGGGAAGGACTGAAGCTTTCTTT.

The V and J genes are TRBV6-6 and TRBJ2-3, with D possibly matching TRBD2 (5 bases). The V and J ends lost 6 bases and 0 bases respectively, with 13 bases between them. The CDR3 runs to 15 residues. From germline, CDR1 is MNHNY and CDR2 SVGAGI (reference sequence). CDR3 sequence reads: CASRLSGESTDTQYF. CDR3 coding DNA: TGTGCCAGCAGACTGAGCGGAGAAAGCACAGATACGCAGTATTTT.

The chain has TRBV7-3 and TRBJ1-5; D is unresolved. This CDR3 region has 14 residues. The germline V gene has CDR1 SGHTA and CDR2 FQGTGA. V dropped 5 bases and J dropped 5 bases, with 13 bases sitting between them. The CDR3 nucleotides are TGTGCCAGCAGCCCGAAACGTGGGTATCAGCCCCAGCATTTT. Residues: CASSPKRGYQPQHF.

Here the CDR3 reads CASSRDRQTLGYTF. CDR3 bases: TGTGCCAGCAGCCGGGACAGGCAAACCCTTGGCTACACCTTC. V usage is TRBV14 and J usage is TRBJ1-2; TRBD1 matches at 8 bases. The trim removed 4 bases at V and 7 bases at J, leaving 8 bases unmatched. The CDR3 covers 14 residues. Germline assignment: CDR1 SGHDN and CDR2 FVKESK.

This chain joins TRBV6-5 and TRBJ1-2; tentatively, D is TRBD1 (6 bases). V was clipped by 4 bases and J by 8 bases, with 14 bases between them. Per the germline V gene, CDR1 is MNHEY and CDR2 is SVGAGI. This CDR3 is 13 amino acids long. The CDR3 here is CASSLGIGGGYTF. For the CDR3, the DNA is TGTGCCAGCAGTTTGGGTATAGGGGGGGGCTACACCTTC.

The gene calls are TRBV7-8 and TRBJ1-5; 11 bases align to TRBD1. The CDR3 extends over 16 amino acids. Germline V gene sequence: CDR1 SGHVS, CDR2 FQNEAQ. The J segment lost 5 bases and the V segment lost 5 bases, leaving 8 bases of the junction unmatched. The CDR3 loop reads CASSPGLGQGDQPQHF. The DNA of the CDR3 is TGTGCCAGCAGCCCCGGATTGGGACAGGGGGATCAGCCCCAGCATTTT.

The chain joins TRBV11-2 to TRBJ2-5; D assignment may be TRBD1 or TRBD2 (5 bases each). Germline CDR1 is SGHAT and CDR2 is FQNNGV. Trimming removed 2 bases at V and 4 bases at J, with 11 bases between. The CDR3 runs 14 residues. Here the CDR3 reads CASSLFLGTETQYF. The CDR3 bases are TGTGCCAGCAGCTTATTTCTGGGGACAGAGACCCAGTACTTC.

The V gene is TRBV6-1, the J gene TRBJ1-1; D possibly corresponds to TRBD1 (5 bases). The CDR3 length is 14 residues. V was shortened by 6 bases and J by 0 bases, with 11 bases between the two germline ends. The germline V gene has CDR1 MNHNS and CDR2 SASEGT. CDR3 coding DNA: TGTGCCAGCAGCCCGGGGGTTCTGAACACTGAAGCTTTCTTT. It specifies CASSPGVLNTEAFF.

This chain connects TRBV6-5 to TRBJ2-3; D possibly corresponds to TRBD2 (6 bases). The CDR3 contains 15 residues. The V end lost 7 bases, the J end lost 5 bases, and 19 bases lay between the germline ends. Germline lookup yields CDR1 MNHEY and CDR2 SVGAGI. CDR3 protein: CASIDGGTRVDTQYF. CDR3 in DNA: TGTGCCAGCATAGATGGGGGGACCCGGGTAGATACGCAGTATTTT.

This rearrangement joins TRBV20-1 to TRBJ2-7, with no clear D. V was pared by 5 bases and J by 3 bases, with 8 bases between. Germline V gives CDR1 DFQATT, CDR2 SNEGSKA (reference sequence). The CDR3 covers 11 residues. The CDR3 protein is CSAYSGYEQYF. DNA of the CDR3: TGCAGTGCTTATTCGGGCTACGAGCAGTACTTC.

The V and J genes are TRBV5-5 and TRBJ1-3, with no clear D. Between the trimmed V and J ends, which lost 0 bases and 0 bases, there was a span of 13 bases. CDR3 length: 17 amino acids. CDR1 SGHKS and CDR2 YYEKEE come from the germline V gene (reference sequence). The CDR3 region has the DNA TGTGCCAGCAGCTTGGACGGCATCCTTTACTCTGGAAACACCATATATTTT. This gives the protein CASSLDGILYSGNTIYF.

DNA of the CDR3: TGCGCCAGCAGCCAACCACTAAACCTGGAGACCCAGTACTTC. It codes for CASSQPLNLETQYF. This chain links TRBV4-1 with TRBJ2-5; D call uncertain. From germline, CDR1 is MGHRA and CDR2 YSYEKL. The V and J ends lost 2 bases and 5 bases respectively, with 12 bases between them. The CDR3 extends over 14 amino acids.

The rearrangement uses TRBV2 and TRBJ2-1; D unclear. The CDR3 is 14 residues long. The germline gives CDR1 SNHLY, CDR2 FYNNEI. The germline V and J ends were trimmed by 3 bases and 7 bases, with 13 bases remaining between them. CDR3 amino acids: CASSESSLSNEQFF. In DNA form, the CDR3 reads TGTGCCAGCAGTGAGAGCAGCCTTTCGAATGAGCAGTTCTTC.

Here the CDR3 DNA reads TGCAGTGCTGGTATTCCAGATACGCAGTATTTT. The encoded protein is CSAGIPDTQYF. The rearrangement uses TRBV20-1 and TRBJ2-3; no definite D call. V was cut by 5 bases and J by 4 bases, with 7 bases left in between. The CDR3 loop spans 11 amino acids. The germline CDR1 and CDR2 sequences are DFQATT and SNEGSKA (reference sequence).